This entry lists 22 T cell receptor beta chains sequenced from one sample in a study of STAT3 mutations in large granular lymphocyte leukemia. Whole-study results and caveats: In T-cell large granular lymphocyte leukemia, about half of patients showed multiple immunodominant subclonotypes.

Antigens of these TCRs are unknown. Assay: immunoSEQ multiplex PCR; the TCRdb copy retains only in-frame clones and omits some. The profile shows about 20,000 clones, over 80% of them singletons. Sequencing input: peripheral blood mononuclear cells. The origin of the receptors is a man in his sixties with T-cell large granular lymphocyte leukemia. Some clones in this sample may be carry-over from other donors' samples.

The chain joins TRBV15 to TRBJ1-3; the D is unclear. Germline V gene data show CDR1 as LNHNV and CDR2 as YYDKDF (reference sequence). The CDR3 length is 17 residues. V was clipped by 0 bases and J by 9 bases, with 21 bases between them. Here the CDR3 DNA reads TGTGCCACCAGCAGAGAGTTGGCAGGCCTCTCCGGAGGCACCATATATTTT. Amino acids: CATSRELAGLSGGTIYF.

The rearrangement joins TRBV5-1 to TRBJ1-1; D remains ambiguous. V lost 3 bases and J lost 1, with 7 bases in between. In germline, CDR1 is SGHRS, CDR2 YFSETQ. The CDR3 contains 13 residues. CDR3 in DNA: TGCGCCAGCAGCTCGGATCCGAACACTGAAGCTTTCTTT. Translated: CASSSDPNTEAFF. Full variable domain (outside the CDR3, taken from reference TRBV5-1 and TRBJ1-1): KAGVTQTPRYLIKTRGQQVTLSCSPISGHRSVSWYQQTPGQGLQFLFEYFSETQRNKGNFPGRFSGRQFSNSRSEMNVSTLELGDSALYLCASSSDPNTEAFFGQGTRLTVV.

This chain uses TRBV14 with TRBJ2-5; D is possibly TRBD2 (6 bases). V was trimmed by 5 bases and J by 5 bases, leaving 18 bases between them. Germline CDR1 reads SGHDN; CDR2 reads FVKESK. This CDR3 has 15 residues. In nucleotides, the CDR3 is TGTGCCAGCAGCTCCGGGCCCGGGGGACCGGAGACCCAGTACTTC. Translated: CASSSGPGGPETQYF.

This chain joins TRBV2 and TRBJ2-7, with D tentatively TRBD2 (5 bases). Trimming cost V 6 bases and J 6 bases, with 15 bases left between them. The CDR3 is made up of 13 amino acids. Germline assignment: CDR1 SNHLY and CDR2 FYNNEI. The CDR3 DNA sequence: TGTGCCAGCAGCCTGGGTCGGGAAACCGAGCAGTACTTC. Residues: CASSLGRETEQYF.

The rearrangement uses TRBV30 and TRBJ1-2, with a weak D call TRBD1 (6 bases). CDR3 length: 16 amino acids. CDR1 GTSNPN and CDR2 SVGIG come from the germline V gene (reference sequence). Between the trimmed V and J ends, which lost 0 bases and 0 bases, there was a span of 14 bases. In nucleotides, the CDR3 is TGTGCCTGGAGTGTATGGGGGGCAAAAGCTAACTATGGCTACACCTTC. Its protein product is CAWSVWGAKANYGYTF. The whole variable domain, filled in from reference TRBV30 and TRBJ1-2, reads SQTIHQWPATLVQPVGSPLSLECTVEGTSNPNLYWYRQAAGRGLQLLFYSVGIGQISSEVPQNLSASRPQDRQFILSSKKLLLSDSGFYLCAWSVWGAKANYGYTFGSGTRLTVV.

The chain has TRBV28 and TRBJ2-7; 11 nucleotides agree with TRBD2. Trimming cost V 7 bases and J 0 bases; bases outside gene matches: 8. Germline V gene lookup returns CDR1 MDHEN and CDR2 SYDVKM. CDR3 length: 16 residues. The CDR3 is CASKPAGLADSYEQYF. The CDR3 bases are TGTGCCAGCAAACCAGCGGGACTAGCGGACTCCTACGAGCAGTACTTC. Combining the CDR3 with reference TRBV28 and TRBJ2-7 gives the whole variable domain DVKVTQSSRYLVKRTGEKVFLECVQDMDHENMFWYRQDPGLGLRLIYFSYDVKMKEKGDIPEGYSVSREKKERFSLILESASTNQTSMYLCASKPAGLADSYEQYFGPGTRLTVT.

This sequence joins TRBV27 and TRBJ2-5, with D possibly being TRBD2 (5 bases). The germline V gene has CDR1 MNHEY and CDR2 SMNVEV (reference sequence). This CDR3 region has 13 residues. The V gene lost 1 base and the J gene lost 5 bases, with 8 bases spanning the gap. Written as DNA, the CDR3 is TGTGCCAGCAGTTTATATAGGGAGGAGACCCAGTACTTC. This gives the protein CASSLYREETQYF.

This clone was observed a single time. The chain combines TRBV11-2 with TRBJ2-5; 12 bases are shared with TRBD2. V shed 3 bases and J 2 bases; nucleotides not matched to a gene: 7. CDR3 length: 17 amino acids. Germline V CDR1 and CDR2: SGHAT, FQNNGV. CDR3 sequence reads: CASSFPSGRGGQETQYF. Written as DNA, the CDR3 is TGTGCCAGCAGCTTCCCTAGCGGGAGGGGGGGGCAAGAGACCCAGTACTTC.

The chain is built from TRBV6-6 and TRBJ2-7; the D call may be TRBD1 or TRBD2 (5 bases each). The germline V and J ends were trimmed by 3 bases and 7 bases, with 16 bases remaining between them. CDR3 length: 14 residues. Germline CDR1 reads MNHNY; CDR2 reads SVGAGI (reference sequence). CDR3 sequence (DNA): TGTGCCAGCAGTTATATCGGGACCACGGGGGAGCAGTACTTC. Translated, it gives CASSYIGTTGEQYF.

This clone was detected once. The chain combines TRBV15 with TRBJ1-4; D not certain. CDR1 and CDR2 from the germline V gene are LNHNV and YYDKDF (reference sequence). V lost 1 base and J lost 5, with 2 bases in between. The CDR3 has 12 residues. CDR3 in DNA: TGTGCCACCAGCAGAGCGAATGAAAAACTGTTTTTT. This translates into CATSRANEKLFF.

The V gene is TRBV25-1, the J gene TRBJ2-5, with 7 positions matching TRBD1. Per the germline V gene, CDR1 is MGHDK and CDR2 is SYGVNS. The length of the CDR3 is 13 residues. Unmatched junction bases numbered 6, after V lost 6 bases and J lost 5 bases. The CDR3 bases are TGTGCCAGCAGGCAGACAGGGCCGGAGACCCAGTACTTC. Protein sequence: CASRQTGPETQYF.

The chain carries TRBV4-1 and TRBJ2-5; 11 bases are shared with TRBD1. Germline CDR1 MGHRA, CDR2 YSYEKL. The CDR3 runs to 16 residues. Trimming cost V 0 bases and J 1 base; bases outside gene matches: 1. CDR3 amino acids: CASSQDGTGGQETQYF. The CDR3 nucleotides read TGCGCCAGCAGCCAAGATGGGACAGGGGGCCAAGAGACCCAGTACTTC.

The chain links TRBV21-1 to TRBJ2-7. TRBV21-1 is recorded as a pseudogene. The length of the CDR3 is 13 residues. The CDR3 DNA is TGTGCCATCCTGGGACGGCGGGTCCACGAGCAGTACTTC. Translated: CAILGRRVHEQYF.

V is TRBV5-5 and J is TRBJ1-5; D is unresolved. This CDR3 contains 15 residues. With 0 bases removed from V and 0 bases from J, the gap between germline ends came to 7 bases. Germline assignment: CDR1 SGHKS and CDR2 YYEKEE (reference sequence). CDR3 DNA: TGTGCCAGCAGCTTGGCGGGGTTTAGCAATCAGCCCCAGCATTTT. Protein product: CASSLAGFSNQPQHF.

This chain links TRBV9 with TRBJ2-7; D may match TRBD1 or TRBD2 (7 bases each). The V end lost 3 bases, the J end lost 6 bases, and 16 bases lay between the germline ends. The germline V gene encodes CDR1 SGDLS and CDR2 YYNGEE. CDR3 length: 14 amino acids. The CDR3 spells CASSDRGGFAEQYF. In DNA, the CDR3 is TGTGCCAGCAGCGACAGGGGAGGGTTCGCCGAGCAGTACTTC.

The CDR3 is CAWGERGWARDSYGYTF. The CDR3 coding sequence is TGTGCCTGGGGGGAGAGAGGGTGGGCGCGTGATTCCTATGGCTACACCTTC. The chain has TRBV30 and TRBJ1-2, with D unresolved. The CDR3 runs 17 residues. Germline V gene data show CDR1 as GTSNPN and CDR2 as SVGIG (reference sequence). Trimming took off 5 bases at V and 4 bases at J, with 26 bases between the two ends.

The chain combines TRBV6-5 with TRBJ1-1; D perhaps matches TRBD1 (6 bases). Germline CDR1 MNHEY, CDR2 SVGAGI. This CDR3 comprises 15 residues. Trimming pared 6 bases from V and 4 bases from J, leaving 18 bases between. The CDR3 coding sequence is TGTGCCAGCAGCCTCAAACCGACAGGTCCCACTGAAGCTTTCTTT. Its translation: CASSLKPTGPTEAFF.

V usage is TRBV6-1 and J usage is TRBJ1-3; D possibly corresponds to TRBD1 (5 bases). Germline CDR1 is MNHNS and CDR2 is SASEGT. V gave up 3 bases and J gave up 8 bases, with 11 bases separating them. This CDR3 is built from 13 residues. CDR3 amino acids: CASSDRQGDTIYF. The CDR3 region has the DNA TGTGCCAGCAGTGATAGACAAGGGGACACCATATATTTT.

This clone was seen a few times. The CDR3 protein is CAWSPAPGAEKLFF. CDR3 nucleotide sequence: TGTGCCTGGAGCCCGGCCCCGGGCGCTGAAAAACTGTTTTTT. The V call is TRBV30, the J call TRBJ1-4; D not resolved. Trimming pared 3 bases from V and 7 bases from J, leaving 15 bases between. Germline assignment: CDR1 GTSNPN and CDR2 SVGIG (reference sequence). This CDR3 has 14 residues.

The chain employs TRBV19 and TRBJ2-5, with 7 bases aligning to TRBD1. Germline V gene lookup returns CDR1 LNHDA and CDR2 SQIVND (reference sequence). The V segment lost 5 bases and the J segment 5 bases; nucleotides outside the gene matches: 14. The CDR3 is made up of 16 amino acids. CDR3 nucleotides: TGTGCCAGTAGTGAGAGACAGGGCTATGTCCTGGAGACCCAGTACTTC. This gives the protein CASSERQGYVLETQYF.

The rearrangement joins TRBV6-6 to TRBJ2-3; D unresolved. V was clipped by 0 bases and J by 4 bases, with 5 bases between them. This CDR3 is built from 13 residues. Germline V lookup: CDR1 MNHNY, CDR2 SVGAGI (reference sequence). CDR3 sequence (DNA): TGTGCCAGCAGTTACTCGCCCCCAGATACGCAGTATTTT. This gives the protein CASSYSPPDTQYF.

The chain has TRBV18 and TRBJ1-1, with TRBD1 matching 8 bases. Trimming at V came to 5 bases and at J to 5 bases, leaving 4 bases not matched to a gene. Germline lookup yields CDR1 KGHSH and CDR2 LQKENI. The CDR3 sequence is 13 residues long. The DNA for the CDR3 is TGTGCCAGCTCATTAACAGGGGGAACTGAAGCTTTCTTT. It encodes CASSLTGGTEAFF. Based on the CDR3 plus reference TRBV18 and TRBJ1-1, the full variable domain is NAGVMQNPRHLVRRRGQEARLRCSPMKGHSHVYWYRQLPEEGLKFMVYLQKENIIDESGMPKERFSAEFPKEGPSILRIQQVVRGDSAAYFCASSLTGGTEAFFGQGTRLTVV.